These 24 T cell receptor beta chains originate from one sample sequenced in a study of blood T cell repertoires in COVID-19. The repertoire was sequenced with immunoSEQ multiplex PCR; TCRdb's copy has only in-frame clones and lacks some. The profile covers hundreds of thousands of clones, with 70% to 90% appearing a single time and 2% to 2.5% taken by the ten largest. Source material: peripheral blood. The source is a woman aged 50 to 65 with acute or convalescent COVID-19.

The CDR3 here is CASSREEGGGYTF. CDR3 coding DNA: TGTGCCAGCAGTCGCGAAGAGGGTGGTGGCTACACCTTC. The J gene is TRBJ1-2, the V gene TRBV12-3 or TRBV12-4; the D is unclear. Between the trimmed V and J ends, which lost 5 bases and 7 bases, there was a span of 14 bases. The CDR3 spans 13 residues.

V usage is TRBV6-4 and J usage is TRBJ2-1, with D possibly being TRBD2 (7 bases). V lost 5 bases to trimming and J lost 2 bases, with 19 bases between them. The V gene's germline CDR1 is MRHNA and CDR2 SNTAGT. The CDR3 runs to 17 residues. The CDR3 sequence is CASSPTLTGGTYNEQFF. Here the CDR3 DNA reads TGTGCCAGCAGTCCTACCCTGACGGGGGGCACCTACAATGAGCAGTTCTTC.

Only one count was recorded for this clone. The rearrangement uses TRBV9 and TRBJ2-5, with D tentatively TRBD2 (7 bases). CDR1 SGDLS and CDR2 YYNGEE come from the germline V gene. The CDR3 is 15 amino acids. Trimming left V 3 bases short and J 5 bases short, with 17 bases between. CDR3 loop: CASSAPRGGGETQYF. CDR3 DNA: TGTGCCAGCAGCGCCCCCCGGGGAGGGGGGGAGACCCAGTACTTC.

The rearrangement joins TRBV5-1 to TRBJ1-4, with 7 bases matching TRBD1. Per germline, CDR1 SGHRS and CDR2 YFSETQ. V lost 0 bases and J lost 7; bases outside the gene matches: 3. This CDR3 is 14 amino acids long. This CDR3 is CASSLGQGFEKLFF. In DNA form, the CDR3 reads TGCGCCAGCAGCTTGGGACAGGGATTTGAAAAACTGTTTTTT. Full variable domain (missing parts from reference TRBV5-1 and TRBJ1-4): KAGVTQTPRYLIKTRGQQVTLSCSPISGHRSVSWYQQTPGQGLQFLFEYFSETQRNKGNFPGRFSGRQFSNSRSEMNVSTLELGDSALYLCASSLGQGFEKLFFGSGTQLSVL.

The CDR3: CASSIKQGAVMNTEAFF. The CDR3 DNA is TGTGCCAGTAGTATTAAACAGGGGGCCGTGATGAACACTGAAGCTTTCTTT. The chain is built from TRBV19 and TRBJ1-1; 9 positions match TRBD1. V lost 3 bases and J lost 0; bases outside the gene matches: 8. This CDR3 spans 17 amino acids. CDR1 is LNHDA, CDR2 SQIVND, per germline (reference sequence).

The chain links TRBV6-5 to TRBJ2-7, with 8 positions matching TRBD2. V was pared by 6 bases and J by 3 bases, with 4 bases of the junction left unmatched. Germline CDR1 and CDR2: MNHEY and SVGAGI. This CDR3 region has 13 residues. The CDR3 sequence: CASRSGTSYEQYF. The CDR3 region has the DNA TGTGCCAGCAGGTCCGGGACTAGCTACGAGCAGTACTTC.

V and J are TRBV11-2 and TRBJ2-1; D is perhaps TRBD2 (5 bases). CDR1 and CDR2 (germline): SGHAT, FQNNGV. V was shortened by 0 bases and J by 3 bases, with 6 bases between the two germline ends. This CDR3 has 14 amino acids. The CDR3 coding sequence is TGTGCCAGCAGCTTAGAGGAGGTCTACAATGAGCAGTTCTTC. Translation gives CASSLEEVYNEQFF.

The chain's CDR3 is CASSISGGSGNTIYF. DNA for the CDR3: TGCGCCAGCAGCATCTCAGGGGGATCGGGAAACACCATATATTTT. The genes are TRBV5-1 and TRBJ1-3; 7 bases are a match to TRBD1. The V gene's germline CDR1 is SGHRS and CDR2 YFSETQ. CDR3 size: 15 residues. V lost 4 bases, J lost 4 bases, and 8 bases stayed unmatched. Full variable domain (rest looked up from reference TRBV5-1 and TRBJ1-3): KAGVTQTPRYLIKTRGQQVTLSCSPISGHRSVSWYQQTPGQGLQFLFEYFSETQRNKGNFPGRFSGRQFSNSRSEMNVSTLELGDSALYLCASSISGGSGNTIYFGEGSWLTVV.

The rearrangement joins TRBV7-2 to TRBJ2-5; 9 bases agree with TRBD2. The V gene end was trimmed by 5 bases and the J gene end by 5 bases; junction bases not matched to a gene: 15. The CDR3 is 17 amino acids. The germline gives CDR1 SGHTA, CDR2 FQGNSA. In nucleotides, the CDR3 is TGTGCCAGCAGCCCCCACGGGCGGGGGGGCTTCCGCGAGACCCAGTACTTC. Amino acid sequence: CASSPHGRGGFRETQYF.

Only a few counts were recorded for this clone. The V gene is TRBV19, the J gene TRBJ2-7, with D perhaps TRBD2 (6 bases). The V end was cut by 1 base, the J end by 2 bases, with 9 bases between. Germline CDR1 reads LNHDA; CDR2 reads SQIVND (reference sequence). This CDR3 has 14 amino acids. CDR3 coding DNA: TGTGCCAGTAGTATAGGTGGAGGGACCTACGAGCAGTACTTC. This encodes CASSIGGGTYEQYF.

This clone appeared once. This chain uses TRBV5-4 with TRBJ2-3; 8 nucleotides agree with TRBD1. Germline loops: CDR1 SGHNT, CDR2 YYREEE (reference sequence). V shed 0 bases and J 4 bases; nucleotides not matched to a gene: 4. The CDR3 is 15 residues long. The CDR3 reads CASSLVGQGADTQYF. The DNA for the CDR3 is TGTGCCAGCAGCTTGGTAGGACAGGGAGCAGATACGCAGTATTTT.

This clone was detected once. The V gene is TRBV21-1, the J gene TRBJ1-1. TRBV21-1 is shown as a pseudogene. The CDR3 extends over 18 amino acids. CDR3 DNA: TGTGCCAGCAGCAAAGGGCGGGAGCACGAATCGGGATACACTGAAGCTTTCTTT. It encodes CASSKGREHESGYTEAFF.

There are a few counts of this clone. The genes are TRBV4-2 and TRBJ1-2; tentatively, D is TRBD1 (5 bases). Germline CDR1 reads LGHNA; CDR2 reads YNFKEQ. CDR3 length equals 14 residues. Deletions cut 4 bases from V and 3 bases from J, with 12 bases between. DNA for the CDR3: TGTGCCAGCAGCCTAGAAGACAGAGACTATGGCTACACCTTC. Protein sequence: CASSLEDRDYGYTF.

The chain employs TRBV9 and TRBJ1-5; no clear D. Trimming cost V 3 bases and J 3 bases, with 13 bases left between them. The germline V gene encodes CDR1 SGDLS and CDR2 YYNGEE. CDR3 size: 15 residues. The CDR3 protein is CASSAGIKDNQPQHF. For the CDR3, the DNA is TGTGCCAGCAGCGCCGGGATAAAAGACAATCAGCCCCAGCATTTT.

With regard to this clone: The same CDR3 is also encoded by other DNA sequences in this sample. DNA of the CDR3: TGTGCCTGGAGCGGGGACAGAGTTGGTTCACCCCTCCACTTT. It codes for CAWSGDRVGSPLHF. The gene calls are TRBV30 and TRBJ1-6, with 7 bases identical to TRBD1. The V gene's germline CDR1 is GTSNPN and CDR2 SVGIG (reference sequence). The CDR3 is 14 amino acids. Unmatched junction bases numbered 8, after V lost 3 bases and J lost 9 bases.

The chain employs TRBV24-1 and TRBJ2-3; D remains unclear. Trimming removed 4 bases from V and 4 bases from J, with 11 bases in between. The CDR3 runs to 14 residues. CDR1 and CDR2 (germline): KGHDR, SFDVKD. Written as DNA, the CDR3 is TGTGCCACCAGTGACCCTAAATCCGCAGATACGCAGTATTTT. Translated, it gives CATSDPKSADTQYF.

V is TRBV4-3 and J is TRBJ2-1, with unresolved D. The V and J ends lost 3 bases and 0 bases respectively, with 9 bases between them. CDR1 and CDR2 (germline): LGHNA, YSLEER. The CDR3 length is 15 residues. The CDR3 bases are TGCGCCAGCAGCCAGTCGCCTAACTCCTACAATGAGCAGTTCTTC. Protein sequence: CASSQSPNSYNEQFF.

CDR3 region: CASSSNLNYGYTF. The CDR3 DNA reads TGTGCCAGCAGTTCGAATCTAAACTATGGCTACACCTTC. J is TRBJ1-2 and V is TRBV6-5, with unresolved D. This CDR3 spans 13 amino acids. The ends were cut back, 4 bases at V and 2 bases at J, with 8 bases in the middle. The germline V gene has CDR1 MNHEY and CDR2 SVGAGI.

The CDR3 DNA is TGTGCCAGCAGCTGGACGGGGGGCGCGTACAATGAGCAGTTCTTC. It encodes CASSWTGGAYNEQFF. The chain is built from TRBV7-3 and TRBJ2-1, with D perhaps matching TRBD2 (7 bases). The CDR3 totals 15 residues. The V end was cut by 4 bases, the J end by 4 bases, with 14 bases between. Germline V gene lookup returns CDR1 SGHTA and CDR2 FQGTGA.

The CDR3 loop reads CASSPNRADRETQYF. CDR3 coding DNA: TGTGCCAGCTCACCAAACAGGGCTGACAGAGAGACCCAGTACTTC. The chain links TRBV18 to TRBJ2-5; perhaps TRBD1 as D (6 bases). The CDR3 consists of 15 residues. CDR1 is KGHSH and CDR2 is LQKENI in the germline V gene. Between the trimmed V and J ends, which lost 2 bases and 4 bases, there was a span of 14 bases. Full variable domain (missing parts from reference TRBV18 and TRBJ2-5): NAGVMQNPRHLVRRRGQEARLRCSPMKGHSHVYWYRQLPEEGLKFMVYLQKENIIDESGMPKERFSAEFPKEGPSILRIQQVVRGDSAAYFCASSPNRADRETQYFGPGTRLLVL.

This clone was counted once. Additional DNA sequences in this sample encode the identical CDR3. The chain couples TRBV30 to TRBJ2-5; no firm D call. The CDR3 is 12 amino acids. Germline V gene sequence: CDR1 GTSNPN, CDR2 SVGIG (reference sequence). V was cut by 0 bases and J by 5 bases, with 7 bases left in between. The CDR3 spells CAWSVSAETQYF. CDR3 sequence (DNA): TGTGCCTGGAGTGTCAGCGCGGAGACCCAGTACTTC. Full variable domain (outside the CDR3, taken from reference TRBV30 and TRBJ2-5): SQTIHQWPATLVQPVGSPLSLECTVEGTSNPNLYWYRQAAGRGLQLLFYSVGIGQISSEVPQNLSASRPQDRQFILSSKKLLLSDSGFYLCAWSVSAETQYFGPGTRLLVL.

The chain links TRBV6-5 to TRBJ2-7; D not certain. The CDR3 runs to 12 residues. Germline V gene data show CDR1 as MNHEY and CDR2 as SVGAGI. V dropped 9 bases and J dropped 2 bases, with 11 bases sitting between them. The CDR3 region has the DNA TGTGCCAGTAGGCAGGATCCCTACGAGCAGTACTTC. As protein: CASRQDPYEQYF.

This sequence joins TRBV19 and TRBJ1-2, with D maybe TRBD1 (5 bases). Germline V lookup: CDR1 LNHDA, CDR2 SQIVND (reference sequence). The CDR3 length is 14 residues. With 5 bases removed from V and 5 bases from J, the gap between germline ends came to 15 bases. Written as DNA, the CDR3 is TGTGCCAGTAGTGAGCTCGGGGGATGGTATGGCTACACCTTC. It encodes CASSELGGWYGYTF.

The chain employs TRBV14 and TRBJ1-1; maybe TRBD1 (5 bases). Germline V gene lookup returns CDR1 SGHDN and CDR2 FVKESK. The CDR3 runs 16 residues. Trimming stripped 0 bases from V and 0 bases from J, with 11 bases between. This chain's CDR3 is CASSQDWGQMNTEAFF. CDR3 sequence (DNA): TGTGCCAGCAGCCAAGATTGGGGCCAGATGAACACTGAAGCTTTCTTT.